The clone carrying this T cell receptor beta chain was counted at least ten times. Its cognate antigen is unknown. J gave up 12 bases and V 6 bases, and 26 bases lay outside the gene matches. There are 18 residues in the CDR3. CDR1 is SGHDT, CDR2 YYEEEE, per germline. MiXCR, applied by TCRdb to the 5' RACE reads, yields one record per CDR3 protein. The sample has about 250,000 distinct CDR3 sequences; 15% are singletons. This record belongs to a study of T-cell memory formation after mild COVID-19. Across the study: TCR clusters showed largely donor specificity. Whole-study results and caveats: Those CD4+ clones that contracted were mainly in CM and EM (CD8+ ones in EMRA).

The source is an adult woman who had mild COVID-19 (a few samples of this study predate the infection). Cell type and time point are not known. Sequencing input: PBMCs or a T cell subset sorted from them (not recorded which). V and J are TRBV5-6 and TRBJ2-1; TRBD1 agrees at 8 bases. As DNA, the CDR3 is TGTGCCAGCACCAATACCGCGGGTATCAGGGGGCGGCTATTCAGGCAGTTCTTC. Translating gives CASTNTAGIRGRLFRQFF.